The 22 T cell receptor beta chains below come from one sample, sequenced in a study of T-cell reconstitution after alpha-beta-depleted transplantation in children. Library preparation (for TCRbeta) was performed with unique molecular identifiers. TCRdb ran MiXCR on the PCR reads and lists one entry per CDR3 protein. Of 90,000 to 120,000 distinct CDR3 sequences detected, almost 6.5% appear once; the ten largest clones hold roughly 25%. Sample: PBMCs, mostly from graft donor cells, taken 360 days after TCRalphabeta/CD19-depleted stem cell transplant. Receptor source: a male patient between 2 and 10 years old who had a stem cell transplant for acute lymphoblastic leukemia, so the T cells may come from the graft donor.

This clonotype was observed a few times. The chain has TRBV6-2 or TRBV6-3 and TRBJ2-1; no definite D call. The V end was cut by 0 bases, the J end by 6 bases, with 3 bases between. The CDR3 spans 12 residues. Per the germline V gene, CDR1 is MNHEY and CDR2 is SVGEGT. CDR3 sequence (DNA): TGTGCCAGCAGTTACTCGGTCAATGAGCAGTTCTTC. Translation: CASSYSVNEQFF.

This clonotype was counted at least ten times. The chain joins TRBV6-5 to TRBJ2-5; 11 bases align to TRBD1. Germline-derived CDR1 and CDR2 are MNHEY and SVGAGI. This CDR3 region has 16 residues. Losses at the gene ends were 1 base for V and 2 bases for J; bases not matched to a gene: 3. DNA of the CDR3: TGTGCCAGCAGTTACTACCGGGACAGGGGGCAAGAGACCCAGTACTTC. Amino acid sequence: CASSYYRDRGQETQYF.

In its sample, this clonotype was seen many times. This chain uses TRBV3-1 with TRBJ1-5; 7 nucleotides match TRBD1. CDR1 is LGHDT and CDR2 is YNNKEL in the germline V gene (reference sequence). J gave up 3 bases and V 3 bases, and 5 bases lay outside the gene matches. This CDR3 spans 15 amino acids. This chain's CDR3 is CASSQGTASNQPQHF. CDR3 DNA sequence: TGTGCCAGCAGCCAGGGGACAGCCTCCAATCAGCCCCAGCATTTT. Using reference TRBV3-1 and TRBJ1-5 for the parts outside the CDR3, the full variable domain is DTAVSQTPKYLVTQMGNDKSIKCEQNLGHDTMYWYKQDSKKFLKIMFSYNNKELIINETVPNRFSPKSPDKAHLNLHINSLELGDSAVYFCASSQGTASNQPQHFGDGTRLSIL.

This clonotype was seen ten or more times. The chain combines TRBV7-2 with TRBJ2-3; no clear D gene. The V end lost 5 bases, the J end lost 5 bases, and 5 bases lay between the germline ends. The germline V gene has CDR1 SGHTA and CDR2 FQGNSA. The CDR3 has 11 amino acids. The CDR3 coding sequence is TGTGCCAGCAGCCGTAGAGATACGCAGTATTTT. This codes for CASSRRDTQYF.

Points on this clonotype: One end of the junction fails to match germline, which may point to a read error. This chain joins TRBV7-7 and TRBJ2-3, with 10 bases that match TRBD2. CDR3 length: 19 amino acids. Germline CDR1 SSHAT, CDR2 FNYEAQ (reference sequence). The CDR3 nucleotides are TGTACCAGCAGTTCGGCGGAGGCTAGCGGGAGTATTAGCACAGATACGCAGTATTTT. It translates to CTSSSAEASGSISTDTQYF.

Many counts were recorded for this clonotype. This rearrangement joins TRBV10-3 to TRBJ2-3, with D unresolved. V lost 5 bases, J lost 2 bases, and 2 bases lay in between. The CDR3 covers 11 residues. Germline values: CDR1 ENHRY, CDR2 SYGVKD. The CDR3 DNA follows: TGTGCCATCAGTTACACAGATACGCAGTATTTT. This translates into CAISYTDTQYF.

At least ten counts were recorded for this clonotype. The chain is built from TRBV20-1 and TRBJ1-1, with 7 bases matching TRBD1. The CDR3 runs 15 residues. Trimming at V came to 2 bases and at J to 6 bases, leaving 12 bases not matched to a gene. The germline V gene has CDR1 DFQATT and CDR2 SNEGSKA (reference sequence). The CDR3 region is CSARPTGTAGPEAFF. CDR3 coding DNA: TGCAGTGCTAGACCCACCGGGACAGCGGGCCCTGAAGCTTTCTTT.

This clonotype was seen a handful of times. DNA of the CDR3: TGTGCCAGCAGTTGGACAGGGCCTGAAGCTTTCTTT. Amino acid sequence: CASSWTGPEAFF. The chain uses TRBV6-2 or TRBV6-3 and TRBJ1-1, with 8 bases that match TRBD1. The germline CDR1 and CDR2 sequences are MNHEY and SVGEGT. Trimming cost V 4 bases and J 6 bases; bases outside gene matches: 1. The CDR3 runs 12 residues.

This clonotype was seen more than once but under ten times. The chain carries TRBV6-5 and TRBJ2-5; TRBD2 matches 9 bases. The CDR3 extends over 16 amino acids. V lost 2 bases to trimming and J lost 3 bases; unmatched junction nucleotides: 7. Germline-derived CDR1 and CDR2 are MNHEY and SVGAGI. The CDR3 reads CASSYPSTSGEETQYF. The CDR3, as DNA: TGTGCCAGCAGTTACCCCTCGACTAGCGGAGAAGAGACCCAGTACTTC.

This clonotype was recorded many times. The chain is built from TRBV20-1 and TRBJ2-5; the match to TRBD2 covers 9 bases. The trim removed 3 bases at V and 2 bases at J, leaving 4 bases unmatched. Germline CDR1 and CDR2: DFQATT and SNEGSKA (reference sequence). The CDR3 has 14 residues. The CDR3 bases are TGCAGTGCTAGGTTAGCGGGAGCACAAGAGACCCAGTACTTC. Protein sequence: CSARLAGAQETQYF.

The chain joins TRBV6-2 or TRBV6-3 to TRBJ1-5, with TRBD1 identical over 9 bases. The CDR3 runs 16 residues. The V and J ends lost 0 bases and 6 bases, in that order; junction bases with no gene match: 6. Germline-derived CDR1 and CDR2 are MNHEY and SVGEGT. The CDR3 sequence: CASSYSRTGASQPQHF. The CDR3 DNA sequence: TGTGCCAGCAGTTACTCAAGGACAGGGGCGAGTCAGCCCCAGCATTTT.

This clonotype was counted only a few times. This chain links TRBV25-1 with TRBJ2-7; 11 bases match TRBD1. V shed 5 bases, J shed 0 bases, and the junction held 3 bases outside the gene matches. The CDR3 runs 15 residues. Germline CDR1 and CDR2: MGHDK and SYGVNS. DNA of the CDR3: TGTGCCAGCAGTCCCGGACAGGGGGCCTCCTACGAGCAGTACTTC. This codes for CASSPGQGASYEQYF.

This clonotype was observed a handful of times. V is TRBV9 and J is TRBJ1-1; D is undetermined. V shed 1 base and J shed 0 bases, with 7 bases lying between them. CDR3 length equals 14 residues. Germline values: CDR1 SGDLS, CDR2 YYNGEE. CDR3 amino acids: CASSVNRVNTEAFF. The DNA for the CDR3 is TGTGCCAGCAGCGTAAACCGGGTGAACACTGAAGCTTTCTTT. The full variable domain, in which reference TRBV9 and TRBJ1-1 provide the parts outside the CDR3, is DSGVTQTPKHLITATGQRVTLRCSPRSGDLSVYWYQQSLDQGLQFLIQYYNGEERAKGNILERFSAQQFPDLHSELNLSSLELGDSALYFCASSVNRVNTEAFFGQGTRLTVV.

This clonotype appeared many times. This chain uses TRBV9 with TRBJ2-5; no clear D gene. V lost 4 bases, J lost 2 bases, and 12 bases lay in between. Germline values: CDR1 SGDLS, CDR2 YYNGEE. The CDR3 loop spans 14 amino acids. This CDR3 reads CASSPSGRQETQYF. The CDR3 bases are TGTGCCAGCAGCCCTAGTGGTAGACAAGAGACCCAGTACTTC. The variable domain in full, completed from reference TRBV9 and TRBJ2-5, reads DSGVTQTPKHLITATGQRVTLRCSPRSGDLSVYWYQQSLDQGLQFLIQYYNGEERAKGNILERFSAQQFPDLHSELNLSSLELGDSALYFCASSPSGRQETQYFGPGTRLLVL.

This clonotype was recorded at least ten times. The J gene is TRBJ2-4, the V gene TRBV6-5; 9 bases align to TRBD1. Trimming took 4 bases from V and 8 from J; bases not matched to a gene: 6. This CDR3 has 14 amino acids. In germline, CDR1 is MNHEY, CDR2 SVGAGI. CDR3 loop: CASSLTGGRDIQYF. The CDR3 coding sequence is TGTGCCAGCAGTTTGACAGGGGGGAGGGACATTCAGTACTTC.

This clonotype came up many times. CDR3 sequence reads: CASTPPEIYEQYF. The CDR3, as DNA: TGTGCCAGCACCCCCCCGGAGATCTACGAGCAGTACTTC. V usage is TRBV7-9 and J usage is TRBJ2-7; no clear D. The V end was cut by 7 bases, the J end by 3 bases, with 13 bases between. The CDR3 length is 13 residues. CDR1 and CDR2 (germline): SEHNR, FQNEAQ (reference sequence).

Worth noting for this clonotype: A much larger clone lies one base from this, so it may be a read error. The missing conserved phenylalanine or tryptophan at the end of this CDR3 makes a read error likely. The chain carries TRBV6-5 and TRBJ2-6; D ambiguous. The germline V and J ends were trimmed by 6 bases and 1 base, with 4 bases remaining between them. CDR1 MNHEY and CDR2 SVGAGI come from the germline V gene. This CDR3 contains 13 residues. DNA for the CDR3: TGTGCCAGCAGCTATTCTGGGGCCAACGTCCTGACTTTA. This translates into CASSYSGANVLTL.

This clonotype appeared a few times. CDR3 amino acids: CASTPLLVSSYNEQFF. CDR3 nucleotides: TGTGCCAGCACCCCCCTGCTCGTGAGCTCCTACAATGAGCAGTTCTTC. The J gene is TRBJ2-1, the V gene TRBV28, with no clear D. This CDR3 is built from 16 residues. V was pared by 7 bases and J by 0 bases, with 16 bases between. Looked up from germline, CDR1 is MDHEN and CDR2 is SYDVKM.

In this sample, this clonotype turned up many times. The chain combines TRBV20-1 with TRBJ2-2; D may match TRBD1 or TRBD2 (5 bases each). Germline CDR1 reads DFQATT; CDR2 reads SNEGSKA (reference sequence). Trimming left V 0 bases short and J 4 bases short, with 9 bases between. The length of the CDR3 is 14 residues. This chain's CDR3 is CSARDRESTGELFF. The CDR3 bases are TGCAGTGCTAGAGACAGGGAGAGCACCGGGGAGCTGTTTTTT.

The V and J genes are TRBV9 and TRBJ2-7; TRBD1 is a possible D gene (5 bases). The CDR3 consists of 15 residues. V was clipped by 3 bases and J by 4 bases, with 17 bases between them. CDR1 is SGDLS, CDR2 YYNGEE, per germline. Written as DNA, the CDR3 is TGTGCCAGCAGCGCGTCGAGAGCAGGGTTGTACGAGCAGTACTTC. Its protein is CASSASRAGLYEQYF. Full variable domain (remainder filled in from reference TRBV9 and TRBJ2-7): DSGVTQTPKHLITATGQRVTLRCSPRSGDLSVYWYQQSLDQGLQFLIQYYNGEERAKGNILERFSAQQFPDLHSELNLSSLELGDSALYFCASSASRAGLYEQYFGPGTRLTVT.

This clonotype was picked up many times. The chain is built from TRBV27 and TRBJ2-7; perhaps D is TRBD1 or TRBD2 (5 bases each). Germline lookup yields CDR1 MNHEY and CDR2 SMNVEV (reference sequence). With 3 bases removed from V and 2 bases from J, the gap between germline ends came to 14 bases. This CDR3 is 15 amino acids long. CDR3 loop: CASSLGPPGPYEQYF. CDR3 nucleotides: TGTGCCAGCAGTTTGGGGCCGCCGGGGCCCTACGAGCAGTACTTC.

This clonotype turned up a few times. This sequence joins TRBV29-1 and TRBJ2-7; 8 bases agree with TRBD1. Losses at the gene ends were 1 base for V and 3 bases for J; bases not matched to a gene: 11. Germline loops: CDR1 SQVTM, CDR2 ANQGSEA. This CDR3 region has 16 residues. The CDR3 spells CSVEVRGRAPLYEQYF. The CDR3 DNA sequence: TGCAGCGTTGAAGTCAGGGGGCGCGCCCCCCTCTACGAGCAGTACTTC.